A few counts support the clone carrying this T cell receptor (beta chain). No antigen is known for it. The trim removed 6 bases at V and 1 base at J, leaving 7 bases unmatched. The CDR3 is made up of 15 amino acids. The germline CDR1 and CDR2 sequences are MNHNY and SVGAGI (reference sequence). These data belong to a study of cytomegalovirus exposure and HLA in healthy donors. Study results and caveats: Immune exposure was documented only through CMV serostatus. Near-uniform donor sequencing depth was presumed by presence/absence analyses.

PCR involved 60 Vbeta and 13 Jbeta primers. Clones were read by immunoSEQ multiplex PCR, and TCRdb kept only the in-frame ones, dropping some. The sample has 140,000 to 150,000 clones; about 73% are singletons. Sequencing was carried out using PBMCs. J is TRBJ1-1 and V is TRBV6-6, with TRBD1 matching 8 bases. This sequence was found in a woman between 55 and 75 years old in good health and CMV-seropositive. As DNA, the CDR3 is TGTGCCAGCAGATTGAGACAGGGGCCGAACACTGAAGCTTTCTTT. It specifies CASRLRQGPNTEAFF.